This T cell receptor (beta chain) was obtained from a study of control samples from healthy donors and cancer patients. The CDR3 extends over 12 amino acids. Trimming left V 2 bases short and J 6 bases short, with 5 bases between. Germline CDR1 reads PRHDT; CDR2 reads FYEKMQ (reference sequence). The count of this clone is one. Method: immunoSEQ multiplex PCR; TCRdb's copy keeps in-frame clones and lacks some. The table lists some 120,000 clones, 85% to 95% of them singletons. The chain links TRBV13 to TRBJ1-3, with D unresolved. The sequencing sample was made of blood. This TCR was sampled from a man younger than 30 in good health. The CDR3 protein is CASSLSENTIYF. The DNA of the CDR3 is TGTGCCAGCAGCTTATCCGAAAACACCATATATTTT.